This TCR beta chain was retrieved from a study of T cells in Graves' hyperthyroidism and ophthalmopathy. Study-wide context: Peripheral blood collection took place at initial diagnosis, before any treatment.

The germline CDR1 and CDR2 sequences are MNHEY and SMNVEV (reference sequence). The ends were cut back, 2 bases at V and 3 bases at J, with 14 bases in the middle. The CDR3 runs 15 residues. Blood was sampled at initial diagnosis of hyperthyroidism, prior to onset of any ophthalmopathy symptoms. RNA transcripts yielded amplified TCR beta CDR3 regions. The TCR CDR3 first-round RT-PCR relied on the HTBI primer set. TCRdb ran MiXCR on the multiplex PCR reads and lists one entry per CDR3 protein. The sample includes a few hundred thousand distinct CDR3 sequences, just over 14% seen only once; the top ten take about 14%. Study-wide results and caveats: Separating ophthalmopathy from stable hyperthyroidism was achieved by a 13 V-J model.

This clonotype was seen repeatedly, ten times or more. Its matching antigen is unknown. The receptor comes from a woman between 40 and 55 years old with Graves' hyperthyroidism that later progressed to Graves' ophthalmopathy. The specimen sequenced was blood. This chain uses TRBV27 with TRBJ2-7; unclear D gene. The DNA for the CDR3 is TGTGCCAGCAGTTTAGCGATACATAGGTACTACGAGCAGTACTTC. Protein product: CASSLAIHRYYEQYF.